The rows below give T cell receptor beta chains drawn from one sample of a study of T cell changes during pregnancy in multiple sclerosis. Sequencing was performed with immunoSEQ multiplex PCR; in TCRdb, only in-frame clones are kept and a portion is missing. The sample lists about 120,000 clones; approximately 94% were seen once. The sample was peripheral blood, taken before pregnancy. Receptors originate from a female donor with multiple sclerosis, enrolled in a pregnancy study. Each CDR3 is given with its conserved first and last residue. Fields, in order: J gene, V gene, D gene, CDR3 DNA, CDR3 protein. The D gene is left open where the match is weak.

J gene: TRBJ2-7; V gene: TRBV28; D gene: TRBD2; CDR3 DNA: TGTGCCAGCAGGGGGGGACTACCTTTATCCGAGCAGTACTTC; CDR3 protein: CASRGGLPLSEQYF
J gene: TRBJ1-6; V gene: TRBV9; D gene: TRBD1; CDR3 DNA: TGTGCCAGCAGCGTAGGGACAGGGACGAATTCACCCCTCCACTTT; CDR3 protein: CASSVGTGTNSPLHF
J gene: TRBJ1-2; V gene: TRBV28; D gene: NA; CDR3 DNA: TGTGCCAGCAGTCGGAGAAACTATGGCTACACCTTC; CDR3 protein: CASSRRNYGYTF
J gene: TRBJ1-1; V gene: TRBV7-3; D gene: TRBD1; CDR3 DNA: TGTGCCAGCAGCTTAAACCGACAGGGTCCTGAAGCTTTCTTT; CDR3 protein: CASSLNRQGPEAFF
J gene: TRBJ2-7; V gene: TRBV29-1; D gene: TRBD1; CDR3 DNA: TGCAGCGTTGAGGCGGGACAGGGTTATCGCGAGCAGTACTTC; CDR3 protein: CSVEAGQGYREQYF
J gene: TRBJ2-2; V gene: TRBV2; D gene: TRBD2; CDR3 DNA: TGTGCCAGCAGTATTGAAAGGGCTAGCGGGACCACCGGGGAGCTGTTTTTT; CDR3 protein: CASSIERASGTTGELFF
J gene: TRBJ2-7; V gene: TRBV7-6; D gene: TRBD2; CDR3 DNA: TGTGCCAGCAGCTTCGGGACTAGCGGGTCATACGAGCAGTACTTC; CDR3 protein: CASSFGTSGSYEQYF
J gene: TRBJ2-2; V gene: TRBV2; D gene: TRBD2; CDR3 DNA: TGTGCCTCCAAGGGACTAGCGGGAGTCCCCGGGGAGCTGTTTTTT; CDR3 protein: CASKGLAGVPGELFF
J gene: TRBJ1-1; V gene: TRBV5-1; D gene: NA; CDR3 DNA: TGCGCCAGCAGCCCAACAGGGAATGGGAACACTGAAGCTTTCTTT; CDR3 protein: CASSPTGNGNTEAFF
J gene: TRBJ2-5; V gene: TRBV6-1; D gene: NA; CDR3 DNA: TGTGCCAGCACCCGCGGGGAGACCCAGTACTTC; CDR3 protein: CASTRGETQYF